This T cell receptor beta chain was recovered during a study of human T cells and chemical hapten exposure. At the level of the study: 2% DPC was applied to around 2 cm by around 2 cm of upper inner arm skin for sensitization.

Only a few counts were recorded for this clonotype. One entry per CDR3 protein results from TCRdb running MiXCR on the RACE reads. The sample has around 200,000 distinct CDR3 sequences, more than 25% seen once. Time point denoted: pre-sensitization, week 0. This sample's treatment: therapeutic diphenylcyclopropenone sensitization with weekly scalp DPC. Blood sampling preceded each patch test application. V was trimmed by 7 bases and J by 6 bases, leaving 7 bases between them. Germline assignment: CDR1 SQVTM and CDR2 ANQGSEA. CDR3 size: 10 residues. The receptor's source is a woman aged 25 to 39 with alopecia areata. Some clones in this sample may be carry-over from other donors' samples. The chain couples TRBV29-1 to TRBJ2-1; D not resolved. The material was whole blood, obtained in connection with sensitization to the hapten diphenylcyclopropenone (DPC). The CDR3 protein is CSAGSNEQFF. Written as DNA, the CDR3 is TGCAGCGCTGGAAGCAATGAGCAGTTCTTC.